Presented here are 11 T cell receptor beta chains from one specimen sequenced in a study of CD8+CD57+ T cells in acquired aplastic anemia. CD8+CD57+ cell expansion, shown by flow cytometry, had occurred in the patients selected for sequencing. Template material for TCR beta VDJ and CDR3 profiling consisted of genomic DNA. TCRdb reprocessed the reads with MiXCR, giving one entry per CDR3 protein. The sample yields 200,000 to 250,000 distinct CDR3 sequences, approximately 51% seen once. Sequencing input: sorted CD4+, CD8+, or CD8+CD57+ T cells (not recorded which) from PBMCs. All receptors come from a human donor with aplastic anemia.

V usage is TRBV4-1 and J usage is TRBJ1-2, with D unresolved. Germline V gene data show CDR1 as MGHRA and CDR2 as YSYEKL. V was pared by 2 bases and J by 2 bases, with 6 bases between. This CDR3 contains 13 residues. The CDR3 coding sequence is TGCGCCAGCAGCCAATCAAGAAACTATGGCTACACCTTC. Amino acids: CASSQSRNYGYTF.

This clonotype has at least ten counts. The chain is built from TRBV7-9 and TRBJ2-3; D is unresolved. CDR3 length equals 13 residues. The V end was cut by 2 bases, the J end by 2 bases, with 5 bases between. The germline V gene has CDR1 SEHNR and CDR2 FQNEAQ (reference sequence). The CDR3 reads CASSLRLTDTQYF. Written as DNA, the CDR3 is TGTGCCAGCAGCTTAAGGCTCACAGATACGCAGTATTTT.

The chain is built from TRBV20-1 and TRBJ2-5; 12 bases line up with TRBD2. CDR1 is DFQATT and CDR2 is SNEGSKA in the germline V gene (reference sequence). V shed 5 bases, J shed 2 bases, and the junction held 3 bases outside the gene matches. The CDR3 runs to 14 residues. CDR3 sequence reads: CSALTSGGQETQYF. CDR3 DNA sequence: TGCAGTGCTCTTACTAGCGGGGGGCAAGAGACCCAGTACTTC.

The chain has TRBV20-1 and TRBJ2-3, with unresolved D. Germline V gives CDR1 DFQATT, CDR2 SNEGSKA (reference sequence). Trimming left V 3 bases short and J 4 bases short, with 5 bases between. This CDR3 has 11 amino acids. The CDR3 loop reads CSASRSDTQYF. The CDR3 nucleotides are TGCAGTGCTAGCCGCTCAGATACGCAGTATTTT.

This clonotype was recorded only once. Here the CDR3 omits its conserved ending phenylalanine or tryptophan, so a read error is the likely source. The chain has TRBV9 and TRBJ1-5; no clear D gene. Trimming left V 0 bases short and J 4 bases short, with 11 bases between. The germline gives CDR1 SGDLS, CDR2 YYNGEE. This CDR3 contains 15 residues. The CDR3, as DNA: TGTGCCAGCAGCGTAGGGGTCTCGAGAAATCAGCCCCAGCATCTT. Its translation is CASSVGVSRNQPQHL.

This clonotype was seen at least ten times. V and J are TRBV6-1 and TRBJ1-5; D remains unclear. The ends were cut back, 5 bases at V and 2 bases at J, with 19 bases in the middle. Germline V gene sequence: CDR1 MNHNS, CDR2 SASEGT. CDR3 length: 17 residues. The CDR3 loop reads CASSPSVGRARNQPQHF. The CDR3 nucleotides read TGTGCCAGCAGTCCCTCCGTCGGGCGGGCCCGCAATCAGCCCCAGCATTTT.

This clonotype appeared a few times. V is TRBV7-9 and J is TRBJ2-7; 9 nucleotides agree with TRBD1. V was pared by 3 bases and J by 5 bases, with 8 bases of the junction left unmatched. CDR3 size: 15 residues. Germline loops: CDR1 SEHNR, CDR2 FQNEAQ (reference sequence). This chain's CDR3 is CASSFLPGQGNEQYF. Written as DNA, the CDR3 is TGTGCCAGCAGCTTTCTTCCGGGACAGGGAAACGAGCAGTACTTC.

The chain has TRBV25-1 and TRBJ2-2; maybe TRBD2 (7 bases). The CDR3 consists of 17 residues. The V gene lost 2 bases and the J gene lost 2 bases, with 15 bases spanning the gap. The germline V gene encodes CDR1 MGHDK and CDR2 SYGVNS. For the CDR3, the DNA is TGTGCCAGCAGTGAACTCTATTGGGGGGGCAACACCGGGGAGCTGTTTTTT. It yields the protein CASSELYWGGNTGELFF.

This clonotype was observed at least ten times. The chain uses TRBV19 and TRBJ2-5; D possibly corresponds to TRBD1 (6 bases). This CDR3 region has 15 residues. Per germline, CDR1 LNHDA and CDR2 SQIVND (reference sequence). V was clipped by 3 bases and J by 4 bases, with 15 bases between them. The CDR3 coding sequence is TGTGCCAGTAGTATGGGGTCCACAGGGCTAGAGACCCAGTACTTC. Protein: CASSMGSTGLETQYF.

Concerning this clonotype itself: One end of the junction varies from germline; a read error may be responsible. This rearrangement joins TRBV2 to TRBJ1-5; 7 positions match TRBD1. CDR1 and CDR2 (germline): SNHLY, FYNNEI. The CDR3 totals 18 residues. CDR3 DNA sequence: TGTGCCGGCAGACCCGGGCAGGGGGGCGCGTATAGCAATCAGCCCCAGCACTTT. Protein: CAGRPGQGGAYSNQPQHF.

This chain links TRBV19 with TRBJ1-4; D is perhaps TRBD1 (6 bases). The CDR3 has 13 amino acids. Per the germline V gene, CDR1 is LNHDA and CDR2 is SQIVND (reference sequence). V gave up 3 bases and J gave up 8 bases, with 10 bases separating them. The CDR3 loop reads CASSIQGKEKLFF. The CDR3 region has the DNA TGTGCCAGTAGTATCCAGGGGAAGGAAAAACTGTTTTTT.